These 4 T cell receptor beta chains originate from one sample sequenced in a study of CD8 T cells in ankylosing spondylitis. From the 5' RACE reads, TCRdb called clonotypes with MiXCR, one entry per CDR3 protein. The sample shows 250,000 or so distinct CDR3 sequences, 15% to 20% of them seen only once. The sequencing sample was made of blood, either unsorted or a sorted T cell fraction (not recorded which). These receptors came from a male donor with ankylosing spondylitis or in good health (not recorded which).

The sample holds a few counts of this clonotype. This chain joins TRBV7-9 and TRBJ2-7; possibly TRBD2 for D (5 bases). V lost 6 bases, J lost 11 bases, and 20 bases lay in between. The V gene's germline CDR1 is SEHNR and CDR2 FQNEAQ (reference sequence). The CDR3 consists of 13 residues. The CDR3: CASSFPGSIDEYF. In nucleotides, the CDR3 is TGTGCCAGCAGTTTCCCGGGGTCCATAGACGAGTACTTC. The full variable domain, with the rest looked up from reference TRBV7-9 and TRBJ2-7, is DTGVSQNPRHKITKRGQNVTFRCDPISEHNRLYWYRQTLGQGPEFLTYFQNEAQLEKSRLLSDRFSAERPKGSFSTLEIQRTEQGDSAMYLCASSFPGSIDEYFGPGTRLTVT.

This clonotype was detected a few times. The rearrangement joins TRBV6-5 to TRBJ2-3; TRBD2 agrees at 9 bases. Germline CDR1 MNHEY, CDR2 SVGAGI. Losses at the gene ends were 4 bases for V and 1 base for J; bases not matched to a gene: 6. The length of the CDR3 is 16 residues. This CDR3 is CASSLSAGGGTDTQYF. As DNA, the CDR3 is TGTGCCAGCAGTTTGAGCGCGGGAGGGGGCACAGATACGCAGTATTTT.

At least ten counts were recorded for this clonotype. The chain links TRBV6-2 or TRBV6-3 to TRBJ2-7; no clear D gene. The CDR3 sequence is 15 residues long. The germline CDR1 and CDR2 sequences are MNHEY and SVGEGT. Trimming cost V 4 bases and J 6 bases, with 19 bases left between them. CDR3 nucleotide sequence: TGTGCCAGCAGTTCTTCTATATTCCCGTCGGTCGAGCAGTACTTC. Translated, it gives CASSSSIFPSVEQYF.

Details on this clonotype: Mismatch with germline at one junction end may stem from a read error. The chain carries TRBV4-1 and TRBJ2-5; no clear D. Per germline, CDR1 MGHRA and CDR2 YSYEKL. The CDR3 sequence is 14 residues long. DNA for the CDR3: TGCGTCAGCAGCCAAGATAGAGGCCAAGAGACCCAGTACTTC. This gives the protein CVSSQDRGQETQYF.